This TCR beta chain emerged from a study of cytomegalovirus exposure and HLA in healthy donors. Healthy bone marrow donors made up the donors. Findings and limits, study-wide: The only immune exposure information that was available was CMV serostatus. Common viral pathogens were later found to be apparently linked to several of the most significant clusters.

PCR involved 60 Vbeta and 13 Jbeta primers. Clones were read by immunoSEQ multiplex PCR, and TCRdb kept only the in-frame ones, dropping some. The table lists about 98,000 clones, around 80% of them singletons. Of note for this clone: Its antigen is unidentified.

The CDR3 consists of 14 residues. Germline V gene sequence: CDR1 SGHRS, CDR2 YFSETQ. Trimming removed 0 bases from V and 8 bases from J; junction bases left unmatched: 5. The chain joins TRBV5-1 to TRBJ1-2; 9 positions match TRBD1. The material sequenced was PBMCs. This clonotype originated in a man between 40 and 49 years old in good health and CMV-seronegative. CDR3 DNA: TGCGCCAGCAGCTTGGGACAGGGGGGATCCGGCTACACCTTC. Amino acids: CASSLGQGGSGYTF.